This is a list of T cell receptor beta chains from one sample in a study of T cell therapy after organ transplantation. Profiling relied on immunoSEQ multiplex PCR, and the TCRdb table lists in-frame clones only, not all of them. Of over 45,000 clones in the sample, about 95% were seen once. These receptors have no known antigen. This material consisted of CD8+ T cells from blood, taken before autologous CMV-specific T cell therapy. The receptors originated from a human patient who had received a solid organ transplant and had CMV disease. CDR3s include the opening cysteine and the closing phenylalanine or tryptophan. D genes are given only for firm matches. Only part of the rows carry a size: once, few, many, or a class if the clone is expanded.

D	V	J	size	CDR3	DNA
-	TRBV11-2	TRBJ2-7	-	CASSSPRTPYEQYF	TGTGCCAGCAGCTCCCCACGGACGCCTTACGAGCAGTACTTC
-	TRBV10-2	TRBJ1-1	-	CASNSGRRLEAFF	TGCGCCAGCAATTCAGGGCGTCGTTTGGAAGCTTTCTTT
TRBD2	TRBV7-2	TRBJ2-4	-	CASSQGTSGLGDIQYF	TGTGCCAGCAGCCAGGGGACTAGCGGGTTGGGGGACATTCAGTACTTC
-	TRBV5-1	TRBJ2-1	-	CASSPTGRSSYNEQFF	TGCGCCAGCAGCCCGACCGGTCGCAGCTCCTACAATGAGCAGTTCTTC
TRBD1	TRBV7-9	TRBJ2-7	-	CASSPGQDPYEQYF	TGTGCCAGCAGCCCGGGACAGGACCCCTACGAGCAGTACTTC
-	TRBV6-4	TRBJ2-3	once	CASSERGTDTQYF	TGTGCCAGCAGTGAAAGGGGCACAGATACGCAGTATTTT
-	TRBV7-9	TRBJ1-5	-	CASSSGGEPQHF	TGTGCCAGCAGCTCCGGCGGGGAGCCCCAGCATTTT
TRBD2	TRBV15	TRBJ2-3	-	CATSSSGRATRSTDTQYF	TGTGCCACCAGCAGTAGCGGGAGGGCAACCCGGAGCACAGATACGCAGTATTTT
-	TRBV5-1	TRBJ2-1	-	CASSLALRGRTYNEQFF	TGCGCCAGCAGCTTGGCCCTTCGGGGGCGGACCTACAATGAGCAGTTCTTC
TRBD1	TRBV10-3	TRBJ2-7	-	CAISERTGVYEQYF	TGTGCCATCAGTGAGAGGACAGGGGTCTACGAGCAGTACTTC
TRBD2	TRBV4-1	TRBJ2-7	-	CASSQDPPGGWGMDEQYF	TGCGCCAGCAGCCAAGATCCCCCCGGGGGGTGGGGGATGGACGAGCAGTACTTC
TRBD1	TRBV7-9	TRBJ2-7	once	CASSFPMGQGGHEQYF	TGTGCCAGCAGCTTCCCCATGGGACAGGGGGGCCACGAGCAGTACTTC
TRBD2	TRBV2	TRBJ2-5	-	CARSEGVTSGRAEETQYF	TGTGCCAGGAGTGAGGGAGTTACTAGCGGGAGAGCGGAAGAGACCCAGTACTTC
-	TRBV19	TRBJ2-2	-	CASSNIRVSTGELFF	TGTGCCAGTAGTAACATCAGGGTATCGACCGGGGAGCTGTTTTTT
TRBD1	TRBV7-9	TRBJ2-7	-	CASRQGGHEQYF	TGTGCCAGCAGACAGGGGGGACACGAGCAGTACTTC
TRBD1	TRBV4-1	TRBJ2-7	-	CASSPRAEGQGYEQYF	TGCGCCAGCAGCCCACGCGCCGAGGGACAGGGGTACGAGCAGTACTTC